The entry below gives a single T cell receptor beta chain sequence along with its context. Naive CD8 cells, CD45RO-negative and positively selected for CCR7, excluded terminally differentiated effector memory CD45RA+ cells. This entry is derived from a study of shared clonotypes between healthy human individuals. Only in-frame clones appear in the TCRdb table, and some are missing; sequencing was by immunoSEQ multiplex PCR. Of about 2.1 million clones listed, just over 90% are singletons. The material sequenced was naive CD8+ T cells from PBMCs. The clonotype was recovered from a man between 18 and 35 years old in good health. Some clones in this sample may be carry-over from other donors' samples.

The CDR3 coding sequence is TGTGCCAGCAGACATCATCTAGCGGGAGGGCCGGGAGAGCAGTACTTC. Amino acids: CASRHHLAGGPGEQYF. The J gene is TRBJ2-7, the V gene TRBV27, with TRBD2 matching over 12 bases. CDR1 MNHEY and CDR2 SMNVEV come from the germline V gene (reference sequence). The CDR3 is made up of 16 amino acids. Trimming at V came to 6 bases and at J to 7 bases, leaving 13 bases not matched to a gene.